The 21 T cell receptor beta chains given below trace back to one sample, sequenced in a study of blood T cell repertoires in COVID-19. Some clones are missing from TCRdb's copy, which holds only in-frame ones; the method was immunoSEQ multiplex PCR. The repertoire holds about 220,000 clones, with over 65% as singletons. The sequencing sample was made of PBMCs or T cells enriched from blood (not recorded which). The source is an older woman who had recovered from COVID-19.

The rearrangement links TRBV30 to TRBJ2-1; 14 bases align to TRBD2. The V gene end was trimmed by 1 base and the J gene end by 0 bases; junction bases not matched to a gene: 11. Germline CDR1 is GTSNPN and CDR2 is SVGIG (reference sequence). The CDR3 consists of 20 residues. The CDR3 DNA is TGTGCCTGGAGTGCCTTCCCGGGACTAGCGGGAGAACTCTCCTACAATGAGCAGTTCTTC. Amino acids: CAWSAFPGLAGELSYNEQFF. The full variable domain, rest sourced from reference TRBV30 and TRBJ2-1, is SQTIHQWPATLVQPVGSPLSLECTVEGTSNPNLYWYRQAAGRGLQLLFYSVGIGQISSEVPQNLSASRPQDRQFILSSKKLLLSDSGFYLCAWSAFPGLAGELSYNEQFFGPGTRLTVL.

V usage is TRBV6-5 and J usage is TRBJ1-1, with TRBD1 matching 7 bases. CDR3 length equals 14 residues. CDR1 MNHEY and CDR2 SVGAGI come from the germline V gene. V gave up 6 bases and J gave up 3 bases; unmatched junction bases: 7. CDR3 nucleotides: TGTGCCAGCAGGCAAAGACAGGGACACACTGAAGCTTTCTTT. Its protein product is CASRQRQGHTEAFF.

CDR3 DNA sequence: TGTGCCAGCAGCGTAGCTGGTAGCGGGGGTACCTCCGAGCAGTTCTTC. It codes for CASSVAGSGGTSEQFF. The chain is built from TRBV9 and TRBJ2-1; 9 bases are a match to TRBD2. The CDR3 spans 16 residues. V shed 0 bases and J 10 bases; nucleotides not matched to a gene: 11. In germline, CDR1 is SGDLS, CDR2 YYNGEE.

This clone was recorded only once. The J gene is TRBJ2-7, the V gene TRBV7-9; D possibly corresponds to TRBD1 (5 bases). V was cut by 6 bases and J by 4 bases, with 10 bases left in between. The CDR3 contains 12 residues. In germline, CDR1 is SEHNR, CDR2 FQNEAQ (reference sequence). In nucleotides, the CDR3 is TGTGCCAGCAGAACCACAGGTTACGAGCAGTACTTC. It encodes CASRTTGYEQYF.

The chain combines TRBV19 with TRBJ1-1, with D possibly matching TRBD1 (6 bases). The CDR3 runs 14 residues. The germline CDR1 and CDR2 sequences are LNHDA and SQIVND (reference sequence). Trimming pared 5 bases from V and 8 bases from J, leaving 18 bases between. The CDR3 DNA reads as TGTGCCAGTAGTGCCCTCCAGGGGAGGGAAGAAGCTTTCTTT. This sequence encodes CASSALQGREEAFF. Using reference TRBV19 and TRBJ1-1 for the parts outside the CDR3, the full variable domain is DGGITQSPKYLFRKEGQNVTLSCEQNLNHDAMYWYRQDPGQGLRLIYYSQIVNDFQKGDIAEGYSVSREKKESFPLTVTSAQKNPTAFYLCASSALQGREEAFFGQGTRLTVV.

The chain links TRBV7-2 to TRBJ1-5, with 8 bases identical to TRBD1. Per germline, CDR1 SGHTA and CDR2 FQGNSA. Unmatched junction bases numbered 2, after V lost 5 bases and J lost 5 bases. The CDR3 consists of 13 residues. This CDR3 reads CASSPTGDQPQHF. In DNA, the CDR3 is TGTGCCAGCAGCCCGACAGGGGATCAGCCCCAGCATTTT.

The chain links TRBV6-2 or TRBV6-3 to TRBJ2-3; 8 bases align to TRBD2. CDR1 is MNHEY, CDR2 SVGEGT, per germline. With 2 bases clipped from V and 2 bases from J, the junction kept 12 bases outside the gene matches. This CDR3 has 18 residues. The CDR3 nucleotides read TGTGCCAGCAGTTACGACCTGAGCGGGAGAACCAACACAGATACGCAGTATTTT. Translation: CASSYDLSGRTNTDTQYF.

The rearrangement joins TRBV12-3 or TRBV12-4 to TRBJ1-3; no clear D gene. The CDR3 is 13 residues long. The V gene lost 8 bases and the J gene lost 0 bases, with 8 bases spanning the gap. The CDR3 nucleotides read TGTGCCAGCCAACAGAGCTCTGGAAACACCATATATTTT. Protein product: CASQQSSGNTIYF.

In this sample, this clone turned up many times. V is TRBV2 and J is TRBJ2-3; TRBD2 agrees at 11 bases. Germline V lookup: CDR1 SNHLY, CDR2 FYNNEI. This CDR3 comprises 14 residues. After removal of 10 bases from V and 4 bases from J, the junction contained 7 bases not matched to a gene. The CDR3 DNA sequence: TGTGCCACCCAACTAGCGGGAGTTGCAGATACGCAGTATTTT. It encodes CATQLAGVADTQYF.

V usage is TRBV4-3 and J usage is TRBJ1-2; perhaps TRBD1 as D (6 bases). Germline V gene lookup returns CDR1 LGHNA and CDR2 YSLEER. V lost 2 bases and J lost 4, with 11 bases in between. The CDR3 consists of 14 residues. CDR3 bases: TGCGCCAGCAGCCAACCTGGACAGAGCTATGGCTACACCTTC. This sequence encodes CASSQPGQSYGYTF.

The chain couples TRBV19 to TRBJ2-5, with a tentative D call TRBD2 (6 bases). CDR3 size: 16 residues. V lost 0 bases and J lost 3, with 14 bases in between. Per germline, CDR1 LNHDA and CDR2 SQIVND (reference sequence). The CDR3 reads CASSIDTQRAEETQYF. CDR3 DNA sequence: TGTGCCAGTAGTATAGATACGCAGCGGGCAGAAGAGACCCAGTACTTC. The full variable domain, in which reference TRBV19 and TRBJ2-5 provide the parts outside the CDR3, is DGGITQSPKYLFRKEGQNVTLSCEQNLNHDAMYWYRQDPGQGLRLIYYSQIVNDFQKGDIAEGYSVSREKKESFPLTVTSAQKNPTAFYLCASSIDTQRAEETQYFGPGTRLLVL.

This rearrangement joins TRBV29-1 to TRBJ1-4; the D is unclear. Germline V gives CDR1 SQVTM, CDR2 ANQGSEA. The CDR3 is made up of 13 amino acids. The V and J ends lost 7 bases and 8 bases respectively, with 17 bases between them. The DNA for the CDR3 is TGCAGCGCCCTTGGAGTGAACGAAGAAAAACTGTTTTTT. This gives the protein CSALGVNEEKLFF.

CDR3 region: CASSYRDSSRQETQYF. The CDR3 DNA is TGTGCCAGCAGCTACCGGGACAGCTCCCGACAAGAGACCCAGTACTTC. J is TRBJ2-5 and V is TRBV7-8; TRBD1 agrees at 7 bases. Germline V gene lookup returns CDR1 SGHVS and CDR2 FQNEAQ. The length of the CDR3 is 16 residues. The J segment lost 2 bases and the V segment lost 4 bases, leaving 10 bases of the junction unmatched.

The chain is built from TRBV10-3 and TRBJ2-3; 8 nucleotides match TRBD2. The CDR3 runs to 16 residues. With 10 bases clipped from V and 1 base from J, the junction kept 13 bases outside the gene matches. Germline V gene sequence: CDR1 ENHRY, CDR2 SYGVKD. The chain's CDR3 is CATEGLSGSGTDTQYF. CDR3 DNA sequence: TGTGCCACCGAGGGCCTGAGCGGGAGTGGCACAGATACGCAGTATTTT.

In its sample, this clone was seen a few times. The chain carries TRBV14 and TRBJ1-2, with TRBD1 matching 9 bases. After removal of 5 bases from V and 8 bases from J, the junction contained 6 bases not matched to a gene. The CDR3 consists of 13 residues. The germline CDR1 and CDR2 sequences are SGHDN and FVKESK. This CDR3 is CASSTGTGWGYTF. For the CDR3, the DNA is TGTGCCAGCAGCACCGGGACAGGGTGGGGCTACACCTTC.

The chain combines TRBV6-7 with TRBJ2-5; D possibly corresponds to TRBD2 (5 bases). TRBV6-7 belongs to the ORF category, with a function that is uncertain. This CDR3 spans 16 amino acids. V was cut by 4 bases and J by 5 bases, with 20 bases left in between. CDR3 amino acids: CASSSIRERVGETQYF. DNA of the CDR3: TGTGCCAGCAGTTCCATCCGGGAAAGGGTAGGCGAGACCCAGTACTTC.

The chain employs TRBV25-1 and TRBJ2-1; tentative D call: TRBD1 (6 bases). Germline V gene sequence: CDR1 MGHDK, CDR2 SYGVNS. Trimming pared 5 bases from V and 10 bases from J, leaving 12 bases between. The CDR3 has 12 amino acids. The CDR3: CASSTGRREQFF. The CDR3, as DNA: TGTGCCAGCAGTACAGGGCGCAGGGAGCAGTTCTTC.

The rearrangement uses TRBV6-2 or TRBV6-3 and TRBJ2-5, with 9 bases aligning to TRBD2. With 6 bases clipped from V and 1 base from J, the junction kept 3 bases outside the gene matches. CDR3 length: 14 amino acids. Germline assignment: CDR1 MNHEY and CDR2 SVGEGT. CDR3 sequence reads: CASSQTSGQETQYF. DNA for the CDR3: TGTGCCAGCAGCCAGACTAGCGGCCAAGAGACCCAGTACTTC.

CDR3 protein: CAIRTPGEETQYF. Here the CDR3 DNA reads TGTGCCATCAGAACCCCAGGGGAGGAGACCCAGTACTTC. The rearrangement uses TRBV10-3 and TRBJ2-5; weak D call: TRBD1 (6 bases). The germline CDR1 and CDR2 sequences are ENHRY and SYGVKD. Trimming took 6 bases from V and 5 from J, leaving 13 bases between them. The CDR3 has 13 amino acids.

This chain joins TRBV6-5 and TRBJ2-2; TRBD1 agrees at 7 bases. The trim removed 5 bases at V and 5 bases at J, leaving 8 bases unmatched. CDR3 length: 15 residues. Per the germline V gene, CDR1 is MNHEY and CDR2 is SVGAGI. The CDR3 spells CASSPEQGLTGELFF. CDR3 DNA: TGTGCCAGCAGTCCAGAACAGGGGCTAACCGGGGAGCTGTTTTTT.

The chain links TRBV5-5 to TRBJ1-3; no clear D. The ends were cut back, 0 bases at V and 4 bases at J, with 5 bases in the middle. The CDR3 covers 13 residues. The germline V gene encodes CDR1 SGHKS and CDR2 YYEKEE (reference sequence). CDR3 coding DNA: TGTGCCAGCAGCTTGGCCAGGGGAAACACCATATATTTT. Translation: CASSLARGNTIYF.